This T cell receptor beta chain was documented in a study of OX40 agonist ivuxolimab in advanced cancers. Study results and limitations: On average, CD8+ T cells had more expanded clones than CD4+.

A word on this clone: Its antigen is undetermined.

The table came from immunoSEQ multiplex PCR; TCRdb's copy has only in-frame clones and leaves some out. The profile shows tens of thousands of clones, more than 75% of them singletons. Looked up from germline, CDR1 is MNHEY and CDR2 is SVGAGI. V was cut by 2 bases and J by 6 bases, with 17 bases left in between. The CDR3 has 16 residues. The sequencing here drew on CD4+ or CD8+ T cells sorted from blood, taken in a trial of the OX40 agonist ivuxolimab. The rearrangement joins TRBV6-5 to TRBJ2-4, with a possible D match to TRBD1 (6 bases). The clonotype originates from an adult with an advanced solid tumor such as melanoma, head and neck, liver or kidney cancer. The CDR3 DNA reads TGTGCCAGCAGTTACGACGAAGGGACACGGTTAAACATTCAGTACTTC. Protein: CASSYDEGTRLNIQYF.